The clone carrying this T cell receptor (beta chain) occurred once. The antigen remains unidentified. Generated by immunoSEQ multiplex PCR, the TCRdb table keeps only in-frame clones and is missing some. This sample carries around 180,000 clones, 85% to 90% of them seen once, and the ten largest clones take roughly 6.9%. CDR1 is SNHLY, CDR2 FYNNEI, per germline. Trimming took off 3 bases at V and 8 bases at J, with 19 bases between the two ends. The CDR3 runs to 15 residues. This sample stems from a study of T cell responses to AZD1222 COVID-19 vaccine. Study information: Second-dose intervals of approximately 4 or approximately 12 weeks were pooled.

General study findings and limits: Donors were largely white British and mainly female; clonal diversity was possibly underestimated.

The sample here was peripheral blood, taken on day 0 of AZD1222 vaccination. This chain uses TRBV2 with TRBJ1-2, with D uncertain. This receptor was taken from an adult in good health. CDR3 DNA sequence: TGTGCCAGCAGTGAGGCGGTTCTTGGGTTTTTCGGCTACACCTTC. This gives the protein CASSEAVLGFFGYTF.